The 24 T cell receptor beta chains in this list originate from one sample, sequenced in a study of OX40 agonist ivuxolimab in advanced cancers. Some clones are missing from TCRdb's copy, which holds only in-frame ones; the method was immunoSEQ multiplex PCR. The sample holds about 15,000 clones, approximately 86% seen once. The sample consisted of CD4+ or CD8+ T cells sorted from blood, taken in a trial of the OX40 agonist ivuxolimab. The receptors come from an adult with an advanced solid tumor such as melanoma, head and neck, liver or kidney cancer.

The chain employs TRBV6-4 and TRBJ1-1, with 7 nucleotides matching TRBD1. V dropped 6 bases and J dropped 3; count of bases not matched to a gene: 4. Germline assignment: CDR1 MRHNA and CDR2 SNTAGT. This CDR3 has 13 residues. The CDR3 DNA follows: TGTGCCAGCAGAGATACAGGGGACACTGAAGCTTTCTTT. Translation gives CASRDTGDTEAFF.

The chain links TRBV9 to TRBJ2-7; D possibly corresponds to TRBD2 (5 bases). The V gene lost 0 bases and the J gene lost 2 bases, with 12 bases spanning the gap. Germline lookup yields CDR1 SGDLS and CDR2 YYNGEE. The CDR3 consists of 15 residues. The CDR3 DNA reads TGTGCCAGCAGCGTAGATGGGCACGGGACCTACGAGCAGTACTTC. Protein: CASSVDGHGTYEQYF.

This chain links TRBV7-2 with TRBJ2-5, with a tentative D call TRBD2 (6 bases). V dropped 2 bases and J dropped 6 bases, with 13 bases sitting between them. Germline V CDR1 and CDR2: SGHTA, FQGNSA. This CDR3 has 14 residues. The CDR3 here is CASSLSRGGQTQYF. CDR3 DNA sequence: TGTGCCAGCAGCTTATCGAGGGGAGGCCAGACCCAGTACTTC.

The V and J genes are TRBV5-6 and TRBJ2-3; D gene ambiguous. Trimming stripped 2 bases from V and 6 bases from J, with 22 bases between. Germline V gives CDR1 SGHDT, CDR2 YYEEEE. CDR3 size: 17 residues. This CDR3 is CASSFPGLGPLGDTQYF. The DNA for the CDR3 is TGTGCCAGCAGCTTTCCGGGCCTCGGGCCTCTGGGGGATACGCAGTATTTT.

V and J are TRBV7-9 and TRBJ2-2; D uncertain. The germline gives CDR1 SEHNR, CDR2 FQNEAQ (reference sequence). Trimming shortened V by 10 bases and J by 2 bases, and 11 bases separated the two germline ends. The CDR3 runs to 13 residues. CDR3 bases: TGTGCCATATTAGGAGACAACACCGGGGAGCTGTTTTTT. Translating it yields CAILGDNTGELFF. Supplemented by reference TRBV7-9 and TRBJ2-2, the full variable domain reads DTGVSQNPRHKITKRGQNVTFRCDPISEHNRLYWYRQTLGQGPEFLTYFQNEAQLEKSRLLSDRFSAERPKGSFSTLEIQRTEQGDSAMYLCAILGDNTGELFFGEGSRLTVL.

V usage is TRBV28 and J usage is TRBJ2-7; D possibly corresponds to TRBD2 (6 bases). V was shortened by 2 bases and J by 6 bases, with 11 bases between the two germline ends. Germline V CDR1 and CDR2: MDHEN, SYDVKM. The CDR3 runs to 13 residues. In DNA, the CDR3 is TGTGCCAGCAGTTTAACGGGAGCATTCGAGCAGTACTTC. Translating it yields CASSLTGAFEQYF.

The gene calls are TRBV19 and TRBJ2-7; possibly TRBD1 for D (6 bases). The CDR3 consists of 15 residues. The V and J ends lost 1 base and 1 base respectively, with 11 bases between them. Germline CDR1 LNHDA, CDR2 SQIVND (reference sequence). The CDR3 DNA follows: TGTGCCAGTAGTATAGTCCCCGGACAGTCCTACGAGCAGTACTTC. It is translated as CASSIVPGQSYEQYF.

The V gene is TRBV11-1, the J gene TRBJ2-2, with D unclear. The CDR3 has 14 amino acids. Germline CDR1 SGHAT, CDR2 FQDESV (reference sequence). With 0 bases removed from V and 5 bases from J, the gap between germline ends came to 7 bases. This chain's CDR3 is CASSLARVTGELFF. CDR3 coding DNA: TGTGCCAGCAGCTTAGCAAGAGTTACCGGGGAGCTGTTTTTT.

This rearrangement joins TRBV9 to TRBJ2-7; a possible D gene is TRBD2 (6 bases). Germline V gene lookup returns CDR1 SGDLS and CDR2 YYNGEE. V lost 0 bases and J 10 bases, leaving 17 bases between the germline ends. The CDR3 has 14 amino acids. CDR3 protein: CASSVGGSGSEQYF. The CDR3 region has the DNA TGTGCCAGCAGCGTAGGGGGTAGCGGTTCGGAACAGTACTTC.

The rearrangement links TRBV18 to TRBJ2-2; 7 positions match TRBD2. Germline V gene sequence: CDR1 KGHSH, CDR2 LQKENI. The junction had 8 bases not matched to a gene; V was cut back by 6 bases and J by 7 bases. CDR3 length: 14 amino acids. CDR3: CASSQRDLVGELFF. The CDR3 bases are TGTGCCAGCTCTCAGCGGGACCTGGTCGGGGAGCTGTTTTTT.

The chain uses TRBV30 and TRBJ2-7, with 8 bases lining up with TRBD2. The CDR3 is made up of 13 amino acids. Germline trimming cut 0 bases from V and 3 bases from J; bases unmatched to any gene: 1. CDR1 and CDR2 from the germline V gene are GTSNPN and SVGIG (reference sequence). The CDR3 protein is CAWSVGTSYEQYF. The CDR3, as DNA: TGTGCCTGGAGTGTTGGGACTAGCTACGAGCAGTACTTC. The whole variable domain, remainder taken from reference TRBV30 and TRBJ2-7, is SQTIHQWPATLVQPVGSPLSLECTVEGTSNPNLYWYRQAAGRGLQLLFYSVGIGQISSEVPQNLSASRPQDRQFILSSKKLLLSDSGFYLCAWSVGTSYEQYFGPGTRLTVT.

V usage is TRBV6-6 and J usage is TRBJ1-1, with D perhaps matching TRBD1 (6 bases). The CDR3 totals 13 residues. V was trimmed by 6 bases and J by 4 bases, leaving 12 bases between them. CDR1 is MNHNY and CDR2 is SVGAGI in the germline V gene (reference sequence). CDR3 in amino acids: CASSAGGSTEAFF. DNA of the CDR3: TGTGCCAGCAGCGCGGGGGGCTCCACTGAAGCTTTCTTT.

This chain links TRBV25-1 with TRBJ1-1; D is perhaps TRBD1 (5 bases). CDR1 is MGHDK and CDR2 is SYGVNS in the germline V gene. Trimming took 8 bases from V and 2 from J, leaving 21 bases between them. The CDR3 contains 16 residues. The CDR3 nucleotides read TGTGCCAGCGGATCGGTACAACGAACAGGTAACACTGAAGCTTTCTTT. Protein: CASGSVQRTGNTEAFF.

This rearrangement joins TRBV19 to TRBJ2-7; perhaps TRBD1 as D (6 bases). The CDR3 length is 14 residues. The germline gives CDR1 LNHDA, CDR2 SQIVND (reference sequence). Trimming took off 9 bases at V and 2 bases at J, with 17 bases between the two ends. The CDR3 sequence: CASSSTGTTYEQYF. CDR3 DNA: TGTGCCAGCAGCTCCACCGGGACAACCTACGAGCAGTACTTC.

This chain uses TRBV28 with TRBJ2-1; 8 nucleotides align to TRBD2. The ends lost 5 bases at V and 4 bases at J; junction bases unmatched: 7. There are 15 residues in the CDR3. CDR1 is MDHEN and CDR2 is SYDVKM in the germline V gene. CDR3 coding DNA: TGTGCCAGCAGTCCCGGGGGGGGCCCGTACAATGAGCAGTTCTTC. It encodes CASSPGGGPYNEQFF.

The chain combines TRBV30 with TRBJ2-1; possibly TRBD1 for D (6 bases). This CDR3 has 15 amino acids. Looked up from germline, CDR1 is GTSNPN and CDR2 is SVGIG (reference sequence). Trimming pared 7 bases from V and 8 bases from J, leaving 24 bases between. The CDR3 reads CASDSFRFVVDEQFF. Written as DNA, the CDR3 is TGTGCCTCGGACAGCTTTAGGTTTGTTGTCGATGAGCAGTTCTTC.

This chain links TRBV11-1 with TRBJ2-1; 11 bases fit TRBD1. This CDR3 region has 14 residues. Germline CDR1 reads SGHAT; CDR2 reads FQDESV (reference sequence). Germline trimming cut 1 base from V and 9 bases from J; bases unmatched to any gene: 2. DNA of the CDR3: TGTGCCAGCAGCTTAGGGACAGGGGGCGGTGAGCAGTTCTTC. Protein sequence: CASSLGTGGGEQFF.

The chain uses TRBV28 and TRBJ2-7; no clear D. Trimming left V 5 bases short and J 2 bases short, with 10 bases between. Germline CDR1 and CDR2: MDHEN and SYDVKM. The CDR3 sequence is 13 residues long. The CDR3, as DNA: TGTGCCAGCAGTACCTCAAACACCTACGAGCAGTACTTC. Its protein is CASSTSNTYEQYF.

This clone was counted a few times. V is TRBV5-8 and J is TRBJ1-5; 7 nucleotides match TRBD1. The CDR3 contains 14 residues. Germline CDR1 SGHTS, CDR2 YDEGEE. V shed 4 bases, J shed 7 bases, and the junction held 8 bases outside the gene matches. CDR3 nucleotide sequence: TGTGCCAGCAGCACCCGGGACAGTGGACAGCCCCAGCATTTT. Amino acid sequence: CASSTRDSGQPQHF.

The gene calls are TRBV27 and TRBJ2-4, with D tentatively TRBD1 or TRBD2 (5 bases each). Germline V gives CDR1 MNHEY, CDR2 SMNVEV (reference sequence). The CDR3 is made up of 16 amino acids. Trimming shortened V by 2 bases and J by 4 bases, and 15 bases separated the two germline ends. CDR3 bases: TGTGCCAGCAGTTTACTGTCCGGGGCAGGTAAAAACATTCAGTACTTC. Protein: CASSLLSGAGKNIQYF.

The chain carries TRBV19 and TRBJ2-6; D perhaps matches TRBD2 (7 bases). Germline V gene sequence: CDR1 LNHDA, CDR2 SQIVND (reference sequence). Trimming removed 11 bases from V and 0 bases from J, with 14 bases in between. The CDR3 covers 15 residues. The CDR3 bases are TGTGCCGGAGGGGGGGTGAGCTCTGGGGCCAACGTCCTGACTTTC. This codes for CAGGGVSSGANVLTF.

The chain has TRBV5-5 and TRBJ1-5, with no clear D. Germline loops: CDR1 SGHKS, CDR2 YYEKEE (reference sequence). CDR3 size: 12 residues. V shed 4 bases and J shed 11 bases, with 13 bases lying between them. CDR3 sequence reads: CASSLAGLTQHF. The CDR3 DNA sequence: TGTGCCAGCAGCCTAGCGGGTCTGACCCAGCATTTT.

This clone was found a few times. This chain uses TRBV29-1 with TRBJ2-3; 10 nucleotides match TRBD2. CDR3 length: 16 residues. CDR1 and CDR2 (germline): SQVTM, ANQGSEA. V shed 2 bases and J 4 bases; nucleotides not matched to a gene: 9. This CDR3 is CSVERSSGGGADTQYF. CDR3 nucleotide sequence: TGCAGCGTTGAAAGGTCTAGCGGGGGAGGGGCAGATACGCAGTATTTT.

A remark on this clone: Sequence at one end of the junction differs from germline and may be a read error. Here the CDR3 reads CASSVRGSTDAQYF. The CDR3 DNA reads TGTGCCAGCAGTGTAAGGGGGAGCACAGATGCGCAGTATTTT. This chain uses TRBV2 with TRBJ2-3, with TRBD1 as a possible D gene (6 bases). Germline loops: CDR1 SNHLY, CDR2 FYNNEI. The CDR3 has 14 amino acids.